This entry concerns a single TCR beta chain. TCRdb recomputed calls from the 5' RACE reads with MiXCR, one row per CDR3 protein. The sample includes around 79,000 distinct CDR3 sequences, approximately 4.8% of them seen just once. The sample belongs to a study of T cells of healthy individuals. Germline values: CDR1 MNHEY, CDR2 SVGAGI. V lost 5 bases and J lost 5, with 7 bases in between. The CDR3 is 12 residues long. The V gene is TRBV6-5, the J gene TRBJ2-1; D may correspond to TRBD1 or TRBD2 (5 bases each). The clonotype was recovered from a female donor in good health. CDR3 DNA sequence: TGTGCCAGCAGTCGAGGGGACAATGAGCAGTTCTTC. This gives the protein CASSRGDNEQFF.